These 10 T cell receptor beta chains share one sample of origin, sequenced in a study of blood T cells in healthy people across ages. The use of a sample-barcoded 5' primer and a J-beta primer mix characterized a second PCR of 7 to 11 cycles. TCRdb itself ran the 5' RACE reads through MiXCR, one entry per CDR3 protein. The sample holds roughly 1,500,000 distinct CDR3 sequences, 30% to 35% seen once. The sequencing input was blood. The receptor set was obtained from a woman in her 30s in good health.

The chain links TRBV20-1 to TRBJ2-1; D gene ambiguous. CDR3 size: 17 residues. Germline V gene data show CDR1 as DFQATT and CDR2 as SNEGSKA (reference sequence). Between the trimmed V and J ends, which lost 3 bases and 7 bases, there was a span of 25 bases. The CDR3 DNA reads as TGCAGTGCTAGTCCCCCCCCGTTATTGTTGCTGGGAAATGAGCAGTTCTTC. Translation gives CSASPPPLLLLGNEQFF.

Many counts were recorded for this clonotype. The rearrangement joins TRBV7-9 to TRBJ1-5; unclear D gene. V was clipped by 2 bases and J by 1 base, with 0 bases between them. Per the germline V gene, CDR1 is SEHNR and CDR2 is FQNEAQ (reference sequence). This CDR3 has 12 residues. The CDR3 DNA reads TGTGCCAGCAGCTTAAGCAATCAGCCCCAGCATTTT. Its protein is CASSLSNQPQHF.

This clonotype came up a few times. J is TRBJ2-7 and V is TRBV10-3; tentative D call: TRBD1 (6 bases). The CDR3 runs to 13 residues. Trimming left V 8 bases short and J 3 bases short, with 14 bases between. CDR1 and CDR2 (germline): ENHRY, SYGVKD. The DNA of the CDR3 is TGTGCCATCGGAACAGGGACGGACTACGAGCAGTACTTC. Its protein is CAIGTGTDYEQYF.

The rearrangement joins TRBV12-3 or TRBV12-4 to TRBJ2-7, with D possibly matching TRBD1 (6 bases). The V end lost 4 bases, the J end lost 4 bases, and 14 bases lay between the germline ends. This CDR3 region has 14 residues. The CDR3 spells CASSSLQQGYEQYF. Written as DNA, the CDR3 is TGTGCCAGCAGTTCACTTCAACAGGGTTACGAGCAGTACTTC.

CDR3 amino acids: CASSQQGAIYEQYF. Here the CDR3 DNA reads TGTGCCAGCAGTCAACAGGGGGCAATCTACGAGCAGTACTTC. The chain links TRBV28 to TRBJ2-7; TRBD1 aligns across 9 bases. This CDR3 spans 14 amino acids. Germline CDR1 and CDR2: MDHEN and SYDVKM. The V gene end was trimmed by 5 bases and the J gene end by 3 bases; junction bases not matched to a gene: 5.

This clonotype has only a few counts. V gene TRBV10-3 combines with J gene TRBJ2-1; 9 positions match TRBD2. The germline gives CDR1 ENHRY, CDR2 SYGVKD. This CDR3 contains 17 residues. V lost 3 bases to trimming and J lost 7 bases; unmatched junction nucleotides: 13. The CDR3 bases are TGTGCCATCAGTGACCTTGTAACTAGCGGGTTGGGTAATGAGCAGTTCTTC. Translated, it gives CAISDLVTSGLGNEQFF.

This clonotype was observed a few times. The chain combines TRBV20-1 with TRBJ2-1; D is perhaps TRBD1 (5 bases). Germline V gene sequence: CDR1 DFQATT, CDR2 SNEGSKA (reference sequence). The V end lost 1 base, the J end lost 1 base, and 11 bases lay between the germline ends. The length of the CDR3 is 15 residues. The CDR3 coding sequence is TGCAGTGCTAGAGGGGCCAGGGTGTCCTACAATGAGCAGTTCTTC. This gives the protein CSARGARVSYNEQFF.

Only a few counts were recorded for this clonotype. The rearrangement joins TRBV28 to TRBJ2-5, with D unresolved. V was shortened by 3 bases and J by 0 bases, with 11 bases between the two germline ends. The CDR3 extends over 15 amino acids. CDR1 is MDHEN and CDR2 is SYDVKM in the germline V gene. The CDR3, as DNA: TGTGCCAGCAGTTTTACTACCACGTACCAAGAGACCCAGTACTTC. Its protein product is CASSFTTTYQETQYF.

V gene TRBV12-5 combines with J gene TRBJ2-1, with D unclear. The germline V and J ends were trimmed by 7 bases and 5 bases, with 12 bases remaining between them. Germline V gene data show CDR1 as LGHNT and CDR2 as FRNRAP. CDR3 length: 13 residues. In nucleotides, the CDR3 is TGTGCTAGTGCCTCTCAATCCCACAATGAGCAGTTCTTC. Residues: CASASQSHNEQFF.

At least ten counts were recorded for this clonotype. The chain combines TRBV4-1 with TRBJ2-1; 7 positions match TRBD1. The CDR3 sequence is 18 residues long. Trimming took 4 bases from V and 7 from J; bases not matched to a gene: 19. Germline V gene data show CDR1 as MGHRA and CDR2 as YSYEKL. The CDR3 DNA reads TGCGCCAGCAGCCTCAAGGAGTCTACAGGGGCCTCCTCGAATGAGCAGTTCTTC. Encoded protein: CASSLKESTGASSNEQFF.